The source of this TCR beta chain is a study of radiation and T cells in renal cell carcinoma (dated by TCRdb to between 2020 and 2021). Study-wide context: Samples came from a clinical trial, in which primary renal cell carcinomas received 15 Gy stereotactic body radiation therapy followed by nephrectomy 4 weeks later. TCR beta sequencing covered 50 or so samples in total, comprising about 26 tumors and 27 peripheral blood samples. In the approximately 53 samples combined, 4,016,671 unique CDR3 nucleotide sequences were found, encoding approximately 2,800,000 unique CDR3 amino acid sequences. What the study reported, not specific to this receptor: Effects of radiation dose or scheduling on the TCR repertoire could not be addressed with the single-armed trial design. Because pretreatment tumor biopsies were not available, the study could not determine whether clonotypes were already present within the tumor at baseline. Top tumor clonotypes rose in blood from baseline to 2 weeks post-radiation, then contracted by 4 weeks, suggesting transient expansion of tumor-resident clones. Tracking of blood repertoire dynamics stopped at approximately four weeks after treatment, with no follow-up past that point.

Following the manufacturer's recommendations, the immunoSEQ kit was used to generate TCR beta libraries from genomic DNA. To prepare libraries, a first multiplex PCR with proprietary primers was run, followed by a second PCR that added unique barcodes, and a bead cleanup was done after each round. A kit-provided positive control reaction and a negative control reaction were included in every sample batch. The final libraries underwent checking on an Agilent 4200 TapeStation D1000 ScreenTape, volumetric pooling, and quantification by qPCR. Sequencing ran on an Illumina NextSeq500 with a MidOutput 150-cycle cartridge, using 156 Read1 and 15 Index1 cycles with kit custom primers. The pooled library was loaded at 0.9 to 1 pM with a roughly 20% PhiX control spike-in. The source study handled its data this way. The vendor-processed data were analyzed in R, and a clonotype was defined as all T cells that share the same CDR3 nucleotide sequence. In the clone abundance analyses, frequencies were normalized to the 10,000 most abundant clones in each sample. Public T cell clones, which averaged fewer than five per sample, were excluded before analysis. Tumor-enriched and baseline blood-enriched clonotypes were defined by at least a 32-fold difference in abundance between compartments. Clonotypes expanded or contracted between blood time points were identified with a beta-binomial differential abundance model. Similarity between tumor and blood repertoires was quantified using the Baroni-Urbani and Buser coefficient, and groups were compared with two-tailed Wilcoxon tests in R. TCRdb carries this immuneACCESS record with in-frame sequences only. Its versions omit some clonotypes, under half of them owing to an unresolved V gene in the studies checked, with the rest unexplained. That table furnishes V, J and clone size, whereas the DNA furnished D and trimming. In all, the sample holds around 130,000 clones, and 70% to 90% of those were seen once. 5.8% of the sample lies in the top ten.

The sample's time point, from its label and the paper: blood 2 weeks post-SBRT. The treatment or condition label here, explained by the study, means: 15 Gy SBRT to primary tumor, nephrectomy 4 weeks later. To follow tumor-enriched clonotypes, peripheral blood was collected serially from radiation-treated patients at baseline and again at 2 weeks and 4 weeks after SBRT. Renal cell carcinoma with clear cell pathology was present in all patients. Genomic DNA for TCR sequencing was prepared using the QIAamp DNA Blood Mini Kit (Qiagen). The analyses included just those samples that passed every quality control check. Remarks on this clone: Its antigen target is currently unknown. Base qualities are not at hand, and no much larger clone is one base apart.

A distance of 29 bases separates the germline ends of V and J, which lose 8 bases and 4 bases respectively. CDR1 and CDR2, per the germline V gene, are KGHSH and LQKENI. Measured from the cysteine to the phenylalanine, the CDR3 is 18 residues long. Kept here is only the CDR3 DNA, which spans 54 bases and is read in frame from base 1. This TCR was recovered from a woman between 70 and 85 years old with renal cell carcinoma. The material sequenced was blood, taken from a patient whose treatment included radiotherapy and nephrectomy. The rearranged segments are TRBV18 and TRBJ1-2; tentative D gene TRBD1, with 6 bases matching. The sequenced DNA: TGTGCCAGCCGACCTTCTGTACCCACAGGGTTGGGAGTCTATGGCTACACCTTC. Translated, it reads CASRPSVPTGLGVYGYTF.